The 17 T cell receptor beta chains below all came from one sample that was sequenced in a study of blood T cell repertoires in COVID-19. Measured with immunoSEQ multiplex PCR; TCRdb has only the in-frame clones, and not every one. The table shows about 180,000 clones, with 85% to 90% occurring only once. Input material: PBMCs or T cells enriched from blood (not recorded which). The receptors were sampled from a woman aged 40 to 50 with acute COVID-19.

The CDR3 here is CAISDPQGPLGNTIYF. The CDR3 region has the DNA TGTGCCATCAGTGACCCACAGGGCCCTCTTGGAAACACCATATATTTT. The chain links TRBV10-3 to TRBJ1-3, with D perhaps TRBD1 (6 bases). Trimming cost V 3 bases and J 3 bases, with 15 bases left between them. CDR3 length: 16 residues. Germline loops: CDR1 ENHRY, CDR2 SYGVKD.

V gene TRBV7-6 combines with J gene TRBJ2-1; TRBD2 might be the D (5 bases). The CDR3 sequence is 16 residues long. Trimming removed 5 bases from V and 4 bases from J, with 18 bases in between. Germline V gene sequence: CDR1 SGHVS, CDR2 FNYEAQ. CDR3 region: CASSRTPTSSYNEQFF. The CDR3 DNA follows: TGTGCCAGCAGCCGAACCCCCACTAGTTCATACAATGAGCAGTTCTTC.

J is TRBJ2-3 and V is TRBV3-1 (or the pseudogene TRBV3-2), with 10 positions matching TRBD2. This CDR3 comprises 17 residues. Germline CDR1 is LGHDT and CDR2 is YNNKEL (reference sequence). V shed 2 bases, J shed 1 base, and the junction held 6 bases outside the gene matches. The DNA of the CDR3 is TGTGCCAGCAGCCAAAAGTTCCTAGCGGGGGGCACAGATACGCAGTATTTT. Translated: CASSQKFLAGGTDTQYF.

The rearrangement links TRBV7-6 to TRBJ2-6, with D unclear. Germline-derived CDR1 and CDR2 are SGHVS and FNYEAQ. There are 15 residues in the CDR3. V was pared by 1 base and J by 0 bases, with 4 bases between. The CDR3: CASSLVSSGANVLTF. As DNA, the CDR3 is TGTGCCAGCAGCTTAGTTAGCTCTGGGGCCAACGTCCTGACTTTC.

V usage is TRBV9 and J usage is TRBJ2-1, with D maybe TRBD2 (5 bases). This CDR3 is built from 14 residues. Germline-derived CDR1 and CDR2 are SGDLS and YYNGEE. V dropped 0 bases and J dropped 5 bases, with 9 bases sitting between them. The CDR3 loop reads CASSVGGVHNEQFF. In DNA, the CDR3 is TGTGCCAGCAGCGTAGGGGGAGTCCACAATGAGCAGTTCTTC.

This sequence joins TRBV10-3 and TRBJ2-6; D remains unclear. With 0 bases removed from V and 5 bases from J, the gap between germline ends came to 8 bases. In germline, CDR1 is ENHRY, CDR2 SYGVKD. The CDR3 is made up of 15 amino acids. CDR3 loop: CAISESAGWANVLTF. The DNA of the CDR3 is TGTGCCATCAGTGAGTCGGCAGGCTGGGCCAACGTCCTGACTTTC.

The chain joins TRBV19 to TRBJ2-7, with D possibly TRBD2 on 5 matching bases. Germline values: CDR1 LNHDA, CDR2 SQIVND (reference sequence). The CDR3 is 17 residues long. The V and J ends lost 4 bases and 6 bases respectively, with 25 bases between them. The CDR3 region is CASSTHWDTRYGCEQYF. Written as DNA, the CDR3 is TGTGCCAGTAGTACCCATTGGGATACTAGGTACGGTTGCGAGCAGTACTTC.

V usage is TRBV6-1 and J usage is TRBJ1-2; the D is unclear. The CDR3 has 15 amino acids. Germline CDR1 reads MNHNS; CDR2 reads SASEGT. V was shortened by 3 bases and J by 3 bases, with 14 bases between the two germline ends. CDR3 sequence reads: CASSDVGNTHYGYTF. CDR3 nucleotides: TGTGCCAGCAGTGATGTCGGGAACACTCACTATGGCTACACCTTC.

The chain joins TRBV27 to TRBJ2-1; 9 nucleotides agree with TRBD2. Germline CDR1 MNHEY, CDR2 SMNVEV (reference sequence). This CDR3 region has 14 residues. J was trimmed by 8 bases and V by 6 bases; bases with no gene match: 8. CDR3 in DNA: TGTGCCAGCAGATACGGCGGGGGGGCCGATGAGCAGTTCTTC. Its translation: CASRYGGGADEQFF.

The CDR3, as DNA: TGTGCCAGCAGCGCACAGGGGAACACTGAAGCTTTCTTT. Translating it yields CASSAQGNTEAFF. The chain recombines TRBV5-4 with TRBJ1-1, with D tentatively TRBD1 (6 bases). The V gene lost 4 bases and the J gene lost 1 base, with 8 bases spanning the gap. Germline loops: CDR1 SGHNT, CDR2 YYREEE (reference sequence). The CDR3 runs to 13 residues.

This sequence joins TRBV2 and TRBJ2-7, with 9 bases lining up with TRBD1. Germline lookup yields CDR1 SNHLY and CDR2 FYNNEI. The CDR3 is 16 residues long. V dropped 4 bases and J dropped 6; count of bases not matched to a gene: 13. In nucleotides, the CDR3 is TGTGCCAGCAGTGCCCTAATTAGACAGGGGGGGACCGAGCAGTACTTC. Translation gives CASSALIRQGGTEQYF.

This chain uses TRBV5-6 with TRBJ2-1; TRBD1 matches 9 bases. The CDR3 runs 17 residues. Losses at the gene ends were 4 bases for V and 4 bases for J; bases not matched to a gene: 12. Germline V CDR1 and CDR2: SGHDT, YYEEEE. The CDR3 DNA reads TGTGCCAGCAGCCTTAAAGCCGGGACAGGGTTTTACAATGAGCAGTTCTTC. Translated, it gives CASSLKAGTGFYNEQFF. Complete variable domain (other parts from reference TRBV5-6 and TRBJ2-1): DAGVTQSPTHLIKTRGQQVTLRCSPKSGHDTVSWYQQALGQGPQFIFQYYEEEERQRGNFPDRFSGHQFPNYSSELNVNALLLGDSALYLCASSLKAGTGFYNEQFFGPGTRLTVL.

The chain employs TRBV27 and TRBJ2-7; 8 nucleotides agree with TRBD1. V shed 5 bases, J shed 5 bases, and the junction held 5 bases outside the gene matches. The germline V gene has CDR1 MNHEY and CDR2 SMNVEV (reference sequence). This CDR3 region has 13 residues. This CDR3 reads CASSPGQANEQYF. The CDR3 DNA sequence: TGTGCCAGCAGTCCGGGACAGGCAAACGAGCAGTACTTC.

The chain couples TRBV27 to TRBJ2-5, with a weak D call TRBD1 (5 bases). This CDR3 is 12 amino acids long. In germline, CDR1 is MNHEY, CDR2 SMNVEV (reference sequence). Trimming left V 9 bases short and J 5 bases short, with 13 bases between. The CDR3 protein is CASGQGRETQYF. The CDR3 DNA reads as TGTGCCAGTGGGCAGGGTAGGGAGACCCAGTACTTC.

This clone was seen a single time. The chain recombines TRBV5-4 with TRBJ2-3; 8 bases are shared with TRBD2. The germline V gene encodes CDR1 SGHNT and CDR2 YYREEE (reference sequence). Unmatched junction bases numbered 4, after V lost 0 bases and J lost 4 bases. There are 15 residues in the CDR3. The CDR3 reads CASSLGPGGPDTQYF. Written as DNA, the CDR3 is TGTGCCAGCAGCTTGGGACCGGGGGGGCCAGATACGCAGTATTTT.

The genes are TRBV4-2 and TRBJ2-7, with TRBD2 identical over 10 bases. Germline trimming cut 0 bases from V and 7 bases from J; bases unmatched to any gene: 6. The CDR3 is made up of 15 amino acids. Germline CDR1 LGHNA, CDR2 YNFKEQ. CDR3 protein: CASSQESGGAWEQYF. DNA of the CDR3: TGTGCCAGCAGCCAAGAGAGCGGGGGGGCCTGGGAGCAGTACTTC.

V gene TRBV2 combines with J gene TRBJ2-1, with D tentatively TRBD2 (7 bases). The V end was cut by 5 bases, the J end by 2 bases, with 16 bases between. The CDR3 consists of 16 residues. CDR1 is SNHLY and CDR2 is FYNNEI in the germline V gene. CDR3 sequence reads: CASSPLGGAAYNEQFF. The CDR3, as DNA: TGTGCCAGCAGTCCCCTTGGGGGGGCTGCCTACAATGAGCAGTTCTTC.